This T cell receptor (beta chain) was sequenced for a study of cytomegalovirus exposure and HLA in healthy donors. Study-wide results and caveats: Rarity held for most TCR sequences, but there were some public TCRs that occurred in many donors.

The PCR used 60 Vbeta and 13 Jbeta primers. The protocol was immunoSEQ multiplex PCR, while the TCRdb copy is restricted to in-frame clones and leaves out a portion. The sample shows some 140,000 clones, 72% of them seen only once. The CDR3 consists of 15 residues. V lost 1 base, J lost 0 bases, and 7 bases lay in between. Germline CDR1 is SGHAT and CDR2 is FQNNGV. A word on this clone: As yet, its antigen is unknown.

Sequenced sample: PBMCs. This TCR came from a man aged 50 to 59 in good health and CMV-seropositive. The chain recombines TRBV11-2 with TRBJ2-1, with D unclear. In DNA form, the CDR3 reads TGTGCCAGCAGCTTAGTTCCGGGCTCCTACAATGAGCAGTTCTTC. Protein: CASSLVPGSYNEQFF.